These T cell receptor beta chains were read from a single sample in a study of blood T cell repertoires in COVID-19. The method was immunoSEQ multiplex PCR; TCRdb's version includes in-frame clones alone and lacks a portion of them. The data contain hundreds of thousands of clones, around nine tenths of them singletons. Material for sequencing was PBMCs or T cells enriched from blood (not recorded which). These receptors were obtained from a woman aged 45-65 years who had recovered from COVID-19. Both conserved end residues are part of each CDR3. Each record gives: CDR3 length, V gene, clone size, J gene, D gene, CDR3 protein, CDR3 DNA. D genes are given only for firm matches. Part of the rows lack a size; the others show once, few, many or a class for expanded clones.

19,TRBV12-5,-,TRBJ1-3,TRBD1,CASGLVRGGQGISGNTIYF,TGTGCTAGTGGTTTGGTACGGGGTGGACAGGGAATCTCTGGAAACACCATATATTTT
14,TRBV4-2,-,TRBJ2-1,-,CASSQASSYNEQFF,TGTGCCAGCAGCCAAGCTAGTTCTTACAATGAGCAGTTCTTC
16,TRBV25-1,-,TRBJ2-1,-,CASSEYAAGAQNEQFF,TGTGCCAGCAGTGAATATGCGGCAGGGGCCCAAAATGAGCAGTTCTTC
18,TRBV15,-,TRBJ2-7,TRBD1,CATGQALTGGRTSYEQYF,TGTGCCACCGGACAGGCCCTCACCGGTGGCCGAACCTCCTACGAGCAGTACTTC
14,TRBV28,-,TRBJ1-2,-,CASSFGLANYGYTF,TGTGCCAGCAGTTTTGGTTTAGCGAACTATGGCTACACCTTC
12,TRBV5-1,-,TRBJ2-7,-,CASWTEPYEQYF,TGCGCCAGCTGGACAGAACCCTACGAGCAGTACTTC
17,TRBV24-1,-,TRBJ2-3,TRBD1,CATSDYLGQGAKDTQYF,TGTGCCACCAGTGATTACCTGGGACAGGGGGCGAAAGATACGCAGTATTTT
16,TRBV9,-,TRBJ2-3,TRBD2,CASSVGERGGTDTQYF,TGTGCCAGCAGCGTGGGTGAGCGGGGGGGCACAGATACGCAGTATTTT
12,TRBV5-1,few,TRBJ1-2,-,CASSQTGYGYTF,TGCGCCAGCTCCCAAACTGGCTATGGCTACACCTTC
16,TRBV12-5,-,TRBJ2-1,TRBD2,CASGLDEAGGLNEQFF,TGTGCTAGTGGTTTGGACGAGGCGGGGGGCCTTAATGAGCAGTTCTTC
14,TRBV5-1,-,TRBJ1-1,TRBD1,CASSKETGIVEAFF,TGCGCCAGCAGCAAGGAGACAGGGATTGTGGAAGCTTTCTTT
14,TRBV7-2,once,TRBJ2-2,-,CASSLLGNTGELFF,TGTGCCAGCAGCTTACTCGGGAACACCGGGGAGCTGTTTTTT
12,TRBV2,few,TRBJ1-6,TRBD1,CASGQGNSPLHF,TGTGCCAGCGGACAGGGTAATTCACCCCTCCACTTT
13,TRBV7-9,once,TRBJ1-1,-,CASSRGRNTEAFF,TGTGCCAGCAGCCGGGGTCGGAACACTGAAGCTTTCTTT
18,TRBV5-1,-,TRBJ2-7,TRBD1,CASSLASEWTGITYEQYF,TGCGCCAGCAGCTTGGCCAGCGAGTGGACAGGGATAACCTACGAGCAGTACTTC
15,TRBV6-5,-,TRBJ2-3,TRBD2,CASSYSGAPPDTQYF,TGTGCCAGCAGTTACAGCGGGGCCCCCCCAGATACGCAGTATTTT